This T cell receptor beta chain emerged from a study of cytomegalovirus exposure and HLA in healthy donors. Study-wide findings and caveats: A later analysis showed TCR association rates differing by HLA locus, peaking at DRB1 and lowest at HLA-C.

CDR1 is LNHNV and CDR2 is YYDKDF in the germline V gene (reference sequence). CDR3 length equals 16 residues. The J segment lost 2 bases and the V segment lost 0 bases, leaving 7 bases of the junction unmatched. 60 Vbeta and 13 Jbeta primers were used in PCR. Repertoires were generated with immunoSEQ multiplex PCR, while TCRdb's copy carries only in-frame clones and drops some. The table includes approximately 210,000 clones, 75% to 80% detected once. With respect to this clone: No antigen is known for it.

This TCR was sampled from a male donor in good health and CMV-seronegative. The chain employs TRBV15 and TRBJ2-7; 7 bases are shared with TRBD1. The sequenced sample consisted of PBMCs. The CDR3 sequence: CATSRDLSQGAYEQYF. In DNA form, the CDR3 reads TGTGCCACCAGCAGAGATCTCAGCCAGGGGGCCTACGAGCAGTACTTC.